The clone carrying this TCR beta chain was picked up a small number of times. Its antigen is still unknown. One junction end does not reproduce the germline sequence, and a read error may be involved. These data originate in a study of cytomegalovirus exposure and HLA in healthy donors. This CDR3 contains 13 residues. CDR1 MDHEN and CDR2 SYDVKM come from the germline V gene. Overall study findings and caveats: The classifier was said to identify cytomegalovirus status with high specificity and sensitivity. Later on, an analysis showed TCR association rates differing by HLA locus, with DRB1 the most and HLA-C the fewest. Near-uniform donor sequencing depth was presumed by presence/absence analyses.

Primers included in the PCR were 60 Vbeta and 13 Jbeta primers. Here immunoSEQ multiplex PCR was the method, and the copy in TCRdb shows in-frame clones only, minus some. Counted here are over 80,000 clones, under 85% occurring once; the ten biggest clones make up 2.5% to 3.5%. Sequenced sample: PBMCs. This chain uses TRBV28 with TRBJ1-4, with D possibly matching TRBD1 (5 bases). This TCR was recovered from a female donor in good health and CMV-seropositive. CDR3 nucleotide sequence: TGTGCCAGCAGTTTATACGACAGTCGAGGATTCCTTTTT. Its protein product is CASSLYDSRGFLF.